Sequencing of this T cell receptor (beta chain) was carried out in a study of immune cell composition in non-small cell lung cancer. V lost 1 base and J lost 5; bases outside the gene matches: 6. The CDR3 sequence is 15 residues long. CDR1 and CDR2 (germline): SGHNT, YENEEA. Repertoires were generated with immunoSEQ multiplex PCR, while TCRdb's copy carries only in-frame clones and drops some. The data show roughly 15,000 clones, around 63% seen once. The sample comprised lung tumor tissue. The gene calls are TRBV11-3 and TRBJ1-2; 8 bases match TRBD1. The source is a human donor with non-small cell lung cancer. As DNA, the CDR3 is TGTGCCAGCAGCTTAGCCCAGGGGGCTTCGTATGGCTACACCTTC. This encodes CASSLAQGASYGYTF.